This entry describes one TCR beta chain. The sample originates from a study of blood T cell repertoires in COVID-19. Some clones are missing from TCRdb's copy, which holds only in-frame ones; the method was immunoSEQ multiplex PCR. The sample gives approximately 310,000 clones, around 84% of which show up once; around 1.9% is in the top ten. Germline V gene lookup returns CDR1 SNHLY and CDR2 FYNNEI. CDR3 length: 13 amino acids. Trimming removed 8 bases from V and 5 bases from J, with 16 bases in between. Clinical history as reported by participants underpinned cohort assignment. This TCR was recovered from a woman aged 25-40 years who had been exposed to COVID-19. The rearrangement joins TRBV2 to TRBJ2-7, with D possibly TRBD1 on 6 matching bases. The sample comprised PBMCs or T cells enriched from blood (not recorded which). The CDR3 DNA reads as TGTGCCAGCGCGTTAGAACAGGGCCACGAGCAGTACTTC. The encoded protein is CASALEQGHEQYF.